This entry describes one T cell receptor (beta chain). Produced via immunoSEQ multiplex PCR; TCRdb's table is partial and in-frame only. There are hundreds of thousands of clones in the sample; 80% to 90% occur only once, and 1% to 1.3% lies in the top ten. These data originate in a study of blood T cell repertoires in COVID-19. Study-level information: T cells, B-cell-depleted T cells, or PBMCs provided the cDNA or gDNA that served as material.

Across about two dozen US areas, participants ranged in age from about 18 to 100 years. Participant-reported clinical history was the basis for cohort assignment. CDR1 is SEHNR and CDR2 is FQNEAQ in the germline V gene (reference sequence). Deletions cut 5 bases from V and 6 bases from J, with 14 bases between. The CDR3 length is 14 residues. The TCR comes from a man aged 30 to 39 who had recovered from COVID-19. The sample comprised PBMCs or T cells enriched from blood (not recorded which). The chain uses TRBV7-9 and TRBJ2-1, with a possible D match to TRBD2 (6 bases). This chain's CDR3 is CASSRGGGPNEQFF. DNA of the CDR3: TGTGCCAGCAGCCGGGGAGGAGGGCCCAATGAGCAGTTCTTC.